Following are 9 T cell receptor beta chains from one sample sequenced in a study of neurological immune-mediated disorders. Each CDR3 protein is one row after TCRdb ran MiXCR on the 5' RACE reads. The data contain about 46,000 distinct CDR3 sequences, 1.9% of them singletons. Material for sequencing was PBMCs. These receptor sequences come from a woman aged 40 to 50 with multiple sclerosis.

Many counts were recorded for this clonotype. This chain connects TRBV5-1 to TRBJ1-1; D gene uncertain. Germline assignment: CDR1 SGHRS and CDR2 YFSETQ. There are 12 residues in the CDR3. The germline V and J ends were trimmed by 1 base and 7 bases, with 8 bases remaining between them. The CDR3: CASSLSVGEAFF. Written as DNA, the CDR3 is TGCGCCAGCAGCTTGTCGGTAGGTGAAGCTTTCTTT.

This clonotype was seen at least ten times. The V call is TRBV15, the J call TRBJ1-4; maybe TRBD1 (5 bases). Trimming stripped 0 bases from V and 11 bases from J, with 7 bases between. The germline gives CDR1 LNHNV, CDR2 YYDKDF (reference sequence). The CDR3 loop spans 12 amino acids. CDR3 amino acids: CATSRDWGKLFF. For the CDR3, the DNA is TGTGCCACCAGCAGAGATTGGGGGAAACTGTTTTTT. Full variable domain (remainder filled in from reference TRBV15 and TRBJ1-4): DAMVIQNPRYQVTQFGKPVTLSCSQTLNHNVMYWYQQKSSQAPKLLFHYYDKDFNNEADTPDNFQSRRPNTSFCFLDIRSPGLGDTAMYLCATSRDWGKLFFGSGTQLSVL.

This clonotype was seen at least ten times. The chain employs TRBV5-1 and TRBJ2-7, with D uncertain. CDR3 length: 15 amino acids. Trimming took 0 bases from V and 4 from J, leaving 14 bases between them. CDR1 SGHRS and CDR2 YFSETQ come from the germline V gene. Here the CDR3 reads CASSLGQQFGYEQYF. The CDR3 coding sequence is TGCGCCAGCAGCTTGGGGCAGCAGTTCGGGTACGAGCAGTACTTC.

At least ten counts were recorded for this clonotype. The chain recombines TRBV15 with TRBJ2-3; D is uncertain. V was pared by 8 bases and J by 1 base, with 10 bases between. This CDR3 contains 13 residues. Germline CDR1 LNHNV, CDR2 YYDKDF (reference sequence). This CDR3 reads CATGLIRTDTQYF. The CDR3, as DNA: TGTGCCACCGGCCTTATCCGCACAGATACGCAGTATTTT.

The table lists this clonotype with many counts. The V call is TRBV4-1, the J call TRBJ1-6; the D gene is possibly TRBD1 (6 bases). Trimming took 0 bases from V and 9 from J, leaving 15 bases between them. There are 16 residues in the CDR3. CDR1 is MGHRA, CDR2 YSYEKL, per germline. The CDR3 sequence is CASSQDWGARLSPLHF. CDR3 sequence (DNA): TGCGCCAGCAGCCAAGATTGGGGGGCCCGCCTTTCACCCCTCCACTTT.

This clonotype was observed many times. V gene TRBV12-3 or TRBV12-4 combines with J gene TRBJ2-3; 7 bases fit TRBD2. The ends lost 7 bases at V and 2 bases at J; junction bases unmatched: 3. CDR3 length: 13 amino acids. For the CDR3, the DNA is TGTGCCAGCACTCGGGACTACACAGATACGCAGTATTTT. Translating gives CASTRDYTDTQYF.

This clonotype has at least ten counts. The gene calls are TRBV5-8 and TRBJ2-1; D gene ambiguous. Germline V gene data show CDR1 as SGHTS and CDR2 as YDEGEE. The CDR3 is 16 amino acids. Between the trimmed V and J ends, which lost 0 bases and 0 bases, there was a span of 10 bases. CDR3 coding DNA: TGTGCCAGCAGCTTGGAGGTCGGCGTCTCCTACAATGAGCAGTTCTTC. It codes for CASSLEVGVSYNEQFF.

This clonotype was counted at least ten times. The chain couples TRBV7-2 to TRBJ1-2; possibly TRBD1 for D (5 bases). With 5 bases removed from V and 4 bases from J, the gap between germline ends came to 11 bases. The germline gives CDR1 SGHTA, CDR2 FQGNSA. This CDR3 is built from 13 residues. This chain's CDR3 is CASSTPGGYGYTF. The DNA of the CDR3 is TGTGCCAGCAGCACCCCTGGGGGCTATGGCTACACCTTC. The complete variable domain, with remaining parts taken from reference TRBV7-2 and TRBJ1-2, reads GAGVSQSPSNKVTEKGKDVELRCDPISGHTALYWYRQSLGQGLEFLIYFQGNSAPDKSGLPSDRFSAERTGGSVSTLTIQRTQQEDSAVYLCASSTPGGYGYTFGSGTRLTVV.

This clonotype appeared many times. The chain couples TRBV19 to TRBJ1-5, with D uncertain. The germline V and J ends were trimmed by 3 bases and 1 base, with 4 bases remaining between them. CDR3 size: 13 residues. Looked up from germline, CDR1 is LNHDA and CDR2 is SQIVND (reference sequence). For the CDR3, the DNA is TGTGCCAGTAGTATGGAAAGCAATCAGCCCCAGCATTTT. Amino acid sequence: CASSMESNQPQHF.